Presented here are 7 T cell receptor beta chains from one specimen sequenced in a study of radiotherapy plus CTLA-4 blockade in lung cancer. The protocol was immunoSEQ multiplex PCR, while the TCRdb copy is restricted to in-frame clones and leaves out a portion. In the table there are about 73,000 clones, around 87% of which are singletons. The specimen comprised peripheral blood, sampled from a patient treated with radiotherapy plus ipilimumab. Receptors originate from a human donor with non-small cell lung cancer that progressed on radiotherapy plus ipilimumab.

The CDR3 spells CASRRGQGPYEQYV. In DNA, the CDR3 is TGTGCCAGCAGGAGGGGACAGGGGCCCTACGAGCAGTACGTC. This chain joins TRBV6-1 and TRBJ2-7; 10 bases line up with TRBD1. The V gene's germline CDR1 is MNHNS and CDR2 SASEGT. The CDR3 runs to 14 residues. Trimming took 6 bases from V and 2 from J; bases not matched to a gene: 4.

CDR3 DNA: TGTGCCAGCAGCCCGGGGGGAAACACTGAAGCTTTCTTT. It is translated as CASSPGGNTEAFF. The J gene is TRBJ1-1, the V gene TRBV28; possibly TRBD1 for D (5 bases). The CDR3 loop spans 13 amino acids. Germline CDR1 MDHEN, CDR2 SYDVKM. V lost 6 bases and J lost 2, with 10 bases in between.

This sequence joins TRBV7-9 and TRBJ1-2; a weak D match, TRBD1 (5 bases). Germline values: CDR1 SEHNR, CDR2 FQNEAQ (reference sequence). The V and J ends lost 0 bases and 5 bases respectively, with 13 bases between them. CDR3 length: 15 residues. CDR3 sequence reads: CASSLALGEDYGYTF. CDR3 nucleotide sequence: TGTGCCAGCAGCTTAGCGCTAGGGGAAGATTATGGCTACACCTTC.

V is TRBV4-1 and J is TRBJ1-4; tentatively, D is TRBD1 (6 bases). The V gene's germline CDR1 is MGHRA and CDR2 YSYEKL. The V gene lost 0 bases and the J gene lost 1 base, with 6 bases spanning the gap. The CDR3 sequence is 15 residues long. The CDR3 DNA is TGCGCCAGCAGCCAAGAAGGGGGAACTAATGAAAAACTGTTTTTT. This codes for CASSQEGGTNEKLFF.

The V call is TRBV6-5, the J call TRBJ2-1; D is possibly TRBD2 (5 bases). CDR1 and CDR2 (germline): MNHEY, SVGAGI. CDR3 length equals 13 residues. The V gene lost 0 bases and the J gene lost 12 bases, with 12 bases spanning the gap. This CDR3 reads CASSYSDWAGQFF. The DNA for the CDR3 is TGTGCCAGCAGTTACTCCGACTGGGCGGGGCAGTTCTTC.

The CDR3 DNA reads as TGCGCCAGCAGCCAAGGAGGGTTCACCGGGGAGCTGTTTTTT. It yields the protein CASSQGGFTGELFF. This sequence joins TRBV4-1 and TRBJ2-2, with TRBD2 as a possible D gene (5 bases). The CDR3 contains 14 residues. V lost 1 base and J 4 bases, leaving 7 bases between the germline ends. Looked up from germline, CDR1 is MGHRA and CDR2 is YSYEKL.

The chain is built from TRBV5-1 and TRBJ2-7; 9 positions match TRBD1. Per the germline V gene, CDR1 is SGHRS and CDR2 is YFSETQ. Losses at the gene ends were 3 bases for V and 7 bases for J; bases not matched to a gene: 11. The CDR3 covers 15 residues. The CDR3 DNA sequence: TGCGCCAGCAGCTACCTCTCACAGGGGGCGGGGGAGCAGTACTTC. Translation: CASSYLSQGAGEQYF.